What follows are 12 T cell receptor beta chains derived from one specimen sequenced in a study of blood T cell repertoires in COVID-19. Here immunoSEQ multiplex PCR was the method, and the copy in TCRdb shows in-frame clones only, minus some. The sample carries under 200,000 clones, more than 65% recorded once. Sequencing was performed on PBMCs or T cells enriched from blood (not recorded which). Receptors originate from a man in his fifties or sixties who had recovered from COVID-19.

The rearrangement uses TRBV28 and TRBJ2-1; D possibly corresponds to TRBD2 (5 bases). The CDR3 has 14 residues. Trimming shortened V by 4 bases and J by 2 bases, and 9 bases separated the two germline ends. Germline V gives CDR1 MDHEN, CDR2 SYDVKM. In DNA form, the CDR3 reads TGTGCCAGCAGTTCTACTAGGACCTACAATGAGCAGTTCTTC. Protein sequence: CASSSTRTYNEQFF.

The rearrangement joins TRBV18 to TRBJ2-1; 7 bases agree with TRBD2. The CDR3 totals 18 residues. Germline CDR1 KGHSH, CDR2 LQKENI. V lost 4 bases to trimming and J lost 7 bases; unmatched junction nucleotides: 19. As DNA, the CDR3 is TGTGCCAGCTCACTTCTAGACCGGGTGCGGACTAGTCGGAATGAGCAGTTCTTC. It codes for CASSLLDRVRTSRNEQFF.

The rearrangement links TRBV7-3 to TRBJ2-7; possible D gene TRBD1, 6 bases. Trimming shortened V by 10 bases and J by 1 base, and 17 bases separated the two germline ends. In germline, CDR1 is SGHTA, CDR2 FQGTGA. CDR3 length: 14 residues. In DNA form, the CDR3 reads TGTGCCAACCCACAGGGACGGAGGTCCTACGAGCAGTACTTC. Its protein is CANPQGRRSYEQYF.

In this sample, this clone turned up once. The rearrangement links TRBV7-3 to TRBJ2-3; 8 bases agree with TRBD2. V lost 3 bases and J lost 1; bases outside the gene matches: 0. The CDR3 contains 14 residues. Germline V CDR1 and CDR2: SGHTA, FQGTGA. The CDR3 protein is CASSLTSGTDTQYF. CDR3 coding DNA: TGTGCCAGCAGCTTGACTAGCGGCACAGATACGCAGTATTTT.

The gene calls are TRBV5-4 and TRBJ1-2; the D gene is possibly TRBD1 (5 bases). CDR1 and CDR2 from the germline V gene are SGHNT and YYREEE (reference sequence). The CDR3 consists of 15 residues. Trimming removed 1 base from V and 6 bases from J, with 16 bases in between. This chain's CDR3 is CASSLFGAALNGYTF. For the CDR3, the DNA is TGTGCCAGCAGCTTGTTTGGGGCGGCTTTGAATGGCTACACCTTC.

The V and J genes are TRBV5-4 and TRBJ2-1, with TRBD2 matching 11 bases. Germline loops: CDR1 SGHNT, CDR2 YYREEE (reference sequence). Trimming at V came to 3 bases and at J to 2 bases, leaving 7 bases not matched to a gene. The CDR3 loop spans 17 amino acids. As DNA, the CDR3 is TGTGCCAGCAGCTCGCTGGGACTAGCGGAAGCCTACAATGAGCAGTTCTTC. It translates to CASSSLGLAEAYNEQFF.

This clone was seen just once. This chain uses TRBV11-1 with TRBJ2-5; TRBD2 matches at 10 bases. The CDR3 contains 15 residues. Germline V lookup: CDR1 SGHAT, CDR2 FQDESV (reference sequence). Trimming cost V 5 bases and J 5 bases; bases outside gene matches: 8. CDR3 bases: TGTGCCAGCAGCCGTCTAGCGGGAGCCGTGGAGACCCAGTACTTC. Its protein product is CASSRLAGAVETQYF.

The rearrangement uses TRBV20-1 and TRBJ2-7; 7 bases agree with TRBD2. The CDR3 sequence is 15 residues long. The germline gives CDR1 DFQATT, CDR2 SNEGSKA (reference sequence). The V and J ends lost 3 bases and 0 bases, in that order; junction bases with no gene match: 8. This chain's CDR3 is CSASIPSGSSYEQYF. CDR3 DNA sequence: TGCAGTGCTAGTATCCCTAGCGGCAGCTCCTACGAGCAGTACTTC.

The chain employs TRBV7-3 and TRBJ2-3; TRBD2 agrees at 9 bases. Per germline, CDR1 SGHTA and CDR2 FQGTGA. This CDR3 is built from 14 residues. V lost 4 bases and J lost 4; bases outside the gene matches: 3. CDR3 region: CASSSGLASDTQYF. The CDR3 DNA follows: TGTGCCAGCAGCTCCGGACTAGCGTCAGATACGCAGTATTTT.

The chain joins TRBV18 to TRBJ2-7; D is ambiguous. Between the trimmed V and J ends, which lost 3 bases and 3 bases, there was a span of 12 bases. The CDR3 runs 14 residues. CDR1 and CDR2 (germline): KGHSH, LQKENI. The CDR3 loop reads CASSPRTLDYEQYF. The CDR3 DNA is TGTGCCAGCTCACCCCGAACCCTAGACTACGAGCAGTACTTC.

This chain links TRBV14 with TRBJ2-3; 10 nucleotides align to TRBD2. The CDR3 is 15 residues long. The germline V gene has CDR1 SGHDN and CDR2 FVKESK. J lost 6 bases, V lost 1 base, and 4 bases had no gene match. The CDR3 sequence is CASSQGLAGSDTQYF. As DNA, the CDR3 is TGTGCCAGCAGCCAAGGACTAGCGGGTAGTGATACGCAGTATTTT.

The CDR3 bases are TGTGCCAGCAGCTTGAACCGGGGGGTTATAGGTTCACCCCTCCACTTT. Translation: CASSLNRGVIGSPLHF. The chain couples TRBV5-5 to TRBJ1-6; weak D call: TRBD1 (5 bases). The germline CDR1 and CDR2 sequences are SGHKS and YYEKEE (reference sequence). Trimming shortened V by 1 base and J by 9 bases, and 17 bases separated the two germline ends. This CDR3 spans 16 amino acids.